Each of the 11 T cell receptor beta chains below was sequenced from the same sample in a study of T cells in Graves' hyperthyroidism and ophthalmopathy. Regions amplified from RNA transcripts were the TCR beta CDR3 regions. When the TCR CDR3 underwent first-round RT-PCR, the HTBI primer set was used. Each CDR3 protein gets one entry after TCRdb re-called the multiplex PCR reads with MiXCR. There are about 590,000 distinct CDR3 sequences in the sample; around 16% occur only once, and under 8% lies in the top ten. Specimen: blood. These receptors were collected from a woman in her 30s with Graves' hyperthyroidism.

The V and J genes are TRBV5-1 and TRBJ1-1; 7 bases line up with TRBD1. This CDR3 has 12 amino acids. Germline trimming cut 4 bases from V and 12 bases from J; bases unmatched to any gene: 9. Germline V CDR1 and CDR2: SGHRS, YFSETQ. The CDR3 bases are TGCGCCAGCAGCCTAGAGACAGGGCCAACTTTCTTT. Encoded protein: CASSLETGPTFF.

This sequence joins TRBV10-1 and TRBJ2-3; 8 bases fit TRBD1. Unmatched junction bases numbered 11, after V lost 3 bases and J lost 0 bases. The CDR3 extends over 18 amino acids. Germline V gives CDR1 WNHNN, CDR2 SYGVQD (reference sequence). The CDR3 DNA reads as TGCGCCAGCAGTGACCGTAGGAGAACAGGGGGAAGCACAGATACGCAGTATTTT. Protein sequence: CASSDRRRTGGSTDTQYF.

In this sample, this clonotype turned up many times. This sequence joins TRBV7-2 and TRBJ1-3; no clear D. V was trimmed by 5 bases and J by 8 bases, leaving 13 bases between them. CDR3 length: 13 residues. Germline V gene lookup returns CDR1 SGHTA and CDR2 FQGNSA. The CDR3 region has the DNA TGTGCCAGCAGCCCCAGGCTGAGGGACACCATATATTTT. Amino acids: CASSPRLRDTIYF. The entire variable domain, with the rest obtained from reference TRBV7-2 and TRBJ1-3, is as follows: GAGVSQSPSNKVTEKGKDVELRCDPISGHTALYWYRQSLGQGLEFLIYFQGNSAPDKSGLPSDRFSAERTGGSVSTLTIQRTQQEDSAVYLCASSPRLRDTIYFGEGSWLTVV.

The rearrangement uses TRBV12-3 or TRBV12-4 and TRBJ1-1, with D perhaps TRBD1 (5 bases). Between the trimmed V and J ends, which lost 7 bases and 4 bases, there was a span of 16 bases. The CDR3 is made up of 14 amino acids. CDR3 in DNA: TGTGCCAGCATTATTGGGGGTGATCTCACTGAAGCTTTCTTT. The encoded protein is CASIIGGDLTEAFF.

In this sample, this clonotype turned up a few times. This chain connects TRBV14 to TRBJ2-1; no definite D call. V lost 4 bases to trimming and J lost 5 bases, with 9 bases between them. Germline assignment: CDR1 SGHDN and CDR2 FVKESK. The CDR3 sequence is 13 residues long. As DNA, the CDR3 is TGTGCCAGCAGCCCTTTCCTGCACAATGAGCAGTTCTTC. Its protein product is CASSPFLHNEQFF.

This clonotype was seen only a few times. The chain carries TRBV7-9 and TRBJ2-1; no clear D gene. Germline CDR1 reads SEHNR; CDR2 reads FQNEAQ (reference sequence). The CDR3 spans 14 residues. V was trimmed by 3 bases and J by 4 bases, leaving 10 bases between them. Written as DNA, the CDR3 is TGTGCCAGCAGCTTGGTCGAGCCTTACAATGAGCAGTTCTTC. This gives the protein CASSLVEPYNEQFF.

This clonotype was counted many times. The J gene is TRBJ2-1, the V gene TRBV20-1, with D perhaps TRBD1 or TRBD2 (5 bases each). Trimming stripped 3 bases from V and 0 bases from J, with 15 bases between. The CDR3 runs 16 residues. Germline CDR1 is DFQATT and CDR2 is SNEGSKA (reference sequence). This CDR3 reads CSASWGGFVSYNEQFF. The CDR3 coding sequence is TGCAGTGCTAGTTGGGGCGGGTTTGTCTCCTACAATGAGCAGTTCTTC.

This clonotype came up many times. The CDR3 is CASSLTQAGGPYEQYF. The CDR3 region has the DNA TGTGCCAGCAGCCTAACTCAAGCGGGAGGGCCCTACGAGCAGTACTTC. The chain uses TRBV11-1 and TRBJ2-7; 10 nucleotides match TRBD2. This CDR3 has 16 amino acids. Germline lookup yields CDR1 SGHAT and CDR2 FQDESV (reference sequence). The V gene end was trimmed by 5 bases and the J gene end by 2 bases; junction bases not matched to a gene: 9. Full variable domain (remainder filled in from reference TRBV11-1 and TRBJ2-7): EAEVAQSPRYKITEKSQAVAFWCDPISGHATLYWYRQILGQGPELLVQFQDESVVDDSQLPKDRFSAERLKGVDSTLKIQPAELGDSAMYLCASSLTQAGGPYEQYFGPGTRLTVT.

Many counts were recorded for this clonotype. The chain is built from TRBV20-1 and TRBJ2-7; 8 nucleotides align to TRBD2. Germline values: CDR1 DFQATT, CDR2 SNEGSKA (reference sequence). The CDR3 extends over 16 amino acids. The V and J ends lost 1 base and 5 bases, in that order; junction bases with no gene match: 13. In DNA, the CDR3 is TGCAGTGCTAGAGCTTCTTCGGTAGCGGGGATTAACGAGCAGTACTTC. As protein: CSARASSVAGINEQYF.

The chain has TRBV20-1 and TRBJ2-2; TRBD2 matches 8 bases. Germline lookup yields CDR1 DFQATT and CDR2 SNEGSKA (reference sequence). The CDR3 is 17 amino acids. After removal of 3 bases from V and 4 bases from J, the junction contained 13 bases not matched to a gene. CDR3 sequence (DNA): TGCAGTGCTAGTGGGGCTTTTGGCGGGAGGTTCACCGGGGAGCTGTTTTTT. This gives the protein CSASGAFGGRFTGELFF.

This clonotype has only one observation. This chain connects TRBV5-8 to TRBJ2-5; D uncertain. V was shortened by 7 bases and J by 5 bases, with 15 bases between the two germline ends. CDR3 length: 13 amino acids. Germline CDR1 SGHTS, CDR2 YDEGEE. The CDR3 reads CASGPRVGETQYF. CDR3 sequence (DNA): TGTGCCAGCGGCCCCCGCGTCGGGGAGACCCAGTACTTC. The entire variable domain, with the rest obtained from reference TRBV5-8 and TRBJ2-5, is as follows: EAGVTQSPTHLIKTRGQQATLRCSPISGHTSVYWYQQALGLGLQFLLWYDEGEERNRGNFPPRFSGRQFPNYSSELNVNALELEDSALYLCASGPRVGETQYFGPGTRLLVL.